This T cell receptor (beta chain) is drawn from a study of blood T cell repertoires in COVID-19. Turning to the study itself: The analysed material was cDNA or gDNA that came from T cells, B-cell-depleted T cells, or PBMCs.

The CDR3 has 15 residues. Germline-derived CDR1 and CDR2 are SGDLS and YYNGEE. Trimming shortened V by 4 bases and J by 1 base, and 15 bases separated the two germline ends. Data came from immunoSEQ multiplex PCR; TCRdb stores just in-frame clones and leaves some out. This sample has 90,000 to 130,000 clones, with around 89% found just once. The source is a woman between 50 and 59 years old with acute or convalescent COVID-19. The chain has TRBV9 and TRBJ2-7; D is ambiguous. The sequencing input was peripheral blood. CDR3 DNA sequence: TGTGCCAGCAGCCTTTCAAGCGCCCTTTCCTACGAGCAGTACTTC. Its protein is CASSLSSALSYEQYF.